The present TCR beta chain was sequenced within a study of blood T cell repertoires in COVID-19. Study at large: From the United States, Italy and Spain came samples of acute and convalescent COVID-19. Nucleic acid was either cDNA or gDNA, and it came from T cells, B-cell-depleted T cells, or PBMCs.

Original analysis: Reference gene primer amplification yielded estimated nucleated cell counts. This table comes from immunoSEQ multiplex PCR, and its TCRdb copy is limited to in-frame clones, with some not included. The D gene and trimming were derived from the DNA, and the V and J assignments and clone size from that table. The sample carries 84,000 or so clones, around 85% recorded once. V dropped 2 bases and J dropped 0 bases, with 7 bases sitting between them. Per the germline V gene, CDR1 is MNHEY and CDR2 is SMNVEV (reference sequence). This CDR3 is built from 14 residues. What was sequenced was peripheral blood. The chain has TRBV27 and TRBJ1-1; D may be TRBD1 (5 bases). This clonotype was sampled from a man in his fifties or sixties with acute or convalescent COVID-19. The CDR3 bases are TGTGCCAGCAGTTTAAGGGGCATGAACACTGAAGCTTTCTTT. Translating gives CASSLRGMNTEAFF.